This TCR beta chain was identified in a study of blood T cell repertoires in COVID-19. CDR1 and CDR2 from the germline V gene are MNHEY and SVGAGI. The V segment lost 4 bases and the J segment 0 bases; nucleotides outside the gene matches: 1. The CDR3 covers 14 residues. Using immunoSEQ multiplex PCR, the repertoire was profiled, and TCRdb retains in-frame clones only, with some absent. Among fewer than 110,000 clones listed, more than 70% were seen once. The TCR comes from a woman in her 30s with acute or convalescent COVID-19. This sequence joins TRBV6-5 and TRBJ2-7, with 9 bases lining up with TRBD1. The source material was peripheral blood. The CDR3 DNA follows: TGTGCCAGCAGTTCGGGACAGGGCTCCTACGAGCAGTACTTC. Protein product: CASSSGQGSYEQYF.